This TCR beta chain came from a study of T cell responses to AZD1222 COVID-19 vaccine. The study pooled second doses at about 4 or about 12 weeks. Concerning this clone: Its antigen is as yet unknown.

Findings and limits, study-wide: Spike-specific TCR breadth and depth both grew after two AZD1222 doses. In all cases, repertoires were sampled only after the peak T cell response. Clonal diversity was possibly underestimated, and the donors were mostly white British, with more females.

Assay: immunoSEQ multiplex PCR; the TCRdb copy retains only in-frame clones and omits some. The repertoire has approximately 150,000 clones, about 86% of them found once; the top ten carry roughly 5.1%. This CDR3 is built from 14 residues. Trimming cost V 4 bases and J 3 bases; bases outside gene matches: 7. Germline V gives CDR1 SGHTS, CDR2 YDEGEE. The clonotype comes from an adult who received the AZD1222 COVID-19 vaccine. Specimen: peripheral blood, collected 28 days after the second AZD1222 dose. The V and J genes are TRBV5-8 and TRBJ2-7; 7 bases fit TRBD1. The CDR3 DNA reads TGTGCCAGCAGCCCCGGAAGGGGGCTCTACGAGCAGTACTTC. Encoded protein: CASSPGRGLYEQYF.